This T cell receptor beta chain stems from a study of blood T cell repertoires in COVID-19. As for the study in general: PBMCs, B-cell-depleted T cells, or T cells provided the cDNA or gDNA that made up the material.

Individuals drawn from around 24 US areas were roughly 18 to 100 years old. Cohort assignment relied on participant-reported clinical history. Under the authors' procedure: Amplification of reference gene primers provided the estimated nucleated cell counts. Measured with immunoSEQ multiplex PCR; TCRdb has only the in-frame clones, and not every one. For V, J and clone size, that table is used; D and trimming come from the DNA. The repertoire includes hundreds of thousands of clones, less than 90% of them detected once, and 7% to 10% sits in the top ten. The CDR3 sequence is 18 residues long. From germline, CDR1 is LNHDA and CDR2 SQIVND (reference sequence). Trimming cost V 4 bases and J 0 bases; bases outside gene matches: 13.

This receptor was obtained from an older woman who had recovered from COVID-19. The rearrangement uses TRBV19 and TRBJ1-2; 8 bases align to TRBD1. The sequenced sample consisted of PBMCs or T cells enriched from blood (not recorded which). CDR3: CASSRATGEVGANYGYTF. The DNA for the CDR3 is TGTGCCAGTAGTAGAGCGACAGGGGAGGTGGGAGCTAACTATGGCTACACCTTC.